Given below is one TCR beta chain in context. Some clones are missing from TCRdb's copy, which holds only in-frame ones; the method was immunoSEQ multiplex PCR. In the table there are tens of thousands of clones, around 85% of which are singletons. The V end was cut by 1 base, the J end by 6 bases, with 16 bases between. Germline V lookup: CDR1 SGHAT, CDR2 FQNNGV. CDR3 length equals 15 residues. This sample was taken from a study of PD-1 blockade in mismatch repair-deficient tumors. V is TRBV11-2 and J is TRBJ2-7, with D perhaps matching TRBD2 (5 bases). The clonotype comes from an adult with mismatch repair-deficient cancer. The specimen was peripheral blood, collected 12 weeks after starting pembrolizumab. The CDR3 region is CASSLVWSVAREQYF. The CDR3, as DNA: TGTGCCAGCAGCTTAGTATGGTCAGTAGCGCGCGAGCAGTACTTC. Based on the CDR3 plus reference TRBV11-2 and TRBJ2-7, the full variable domain is EAGVAQSPRYKIIEKRQSVAFWCNPISGHATLYWYQQILGQGPKLLIQFQNNGVVDDSQLPKDRFSAERLKGVDSTLKIQPAKLEDSAVYLCASSLVWSVAREQYFGPGTRLTVT.